Each of the 9 T cell receptor beta chains below was sequenced from the same sample in a study of OX40 agonist ivuxolimab in advanced cancers. Libraries were prepared by immunoSEQ multiplex PCR; TCRdb keeps only in-frame clonotypes and omits some of them. Here the sample spans approximately 64,000 clones, 65% to 90% being singletons. Here the sequenced sample was CD4+ or CD8+ T cells sorted from blood, taken in a trial of the OX40 agonist ivuxolimab. Receptors originate from an adult with an advanced solid tumor such as melanoma, head and neck, liver or kidney cancer.

This clone occurred once. The chain combines TRBV4-1 with TRBJ2-1; D gene ambiguous. V lost 1 base to trimming and J lost 0 bases, with 7 bases between them. The CDR3 totals 15 residues. Germline CDR1 reads MGHRA; CDR2 reads YSYEKL. Written as DNA, the CDR3 is TGCGCCAGCAGCCAAGGACTCGACTCCTACAATGAGCAGTTCTTC. As protein: CASSQGLDSYNEQFF.

The chain links TRBV15 to TRBJ1-1; D is uncertain. The CDR3 sequence is 14 residues long. The V gene lost 8 bases and the J gene lost 0 bases, with 13 bases spanning the gap. Germline CDR1 reads LNHNV; CDR2 reads YYDKDF (reference sequence). Here the CDR3 reads CATESEGMNTEAFF. DNA of the CDR3: TGTGCCACCGAATCAGAGGGTATGAACACTGAAGCTTTCTTT. The full variable domain, in which reference TRBV15 and TRBJ1-1 provide the parts outside the CDR3, is DAMVIQNPRYQVTQFGKPVTLSCSQTLNHNVMYWYQQKSSQAPKLLFHYYDKDFNNEADTPDNFQSRRPNTSFCFLDIRSPGLGDTAMYLCATESEGMNTEAFFGQGTRLTVV.

The genes are TRBV4-1 and TRBJ1-5; the D gene is possibly TRBD1 (6 bases). This CDR3 spans 15 amino acids. CDR1 is MGHRA, CDR2 YSYEKL, per germline. Trimming cost V 4 bases and J 6 bases, with 16 bases left between them. For the CDR3, the DNA is TGCGCCAGCAGCCCTCAACAGGGTTTAGGTCAGCCCCAGCATTTT. Translating it yields CASSPQQGLGQPQHF.

Relative to its sample, this clone is medium-sized. V gene TRBV29-1 combines with J gene TRBJ1-1; no firm D call. The CDR3 consists of 16 residues. Germline V gene sequence: CDR1 SQVTM, CDR2 ANQGSEA. V shed 0 bases and J shed 1 base, with 15 bases lying between them. This CDR3 reads CSVEDLGVVSNTEAFF. In nucleotides, the CDR3 is TGCAGCGTTGAAGATCTAGGAGTAGTCTCGAACACTGAAGCTTTCTTT. The whole variable domain, remainder taken from reference TRBV29-1 and TRBJ1-1, is SAVISQKPSRDICQRGTSLTIQCQVDSQVTMMFWYRQQPGQSLTLIATANQGSEATYESGFVIDKFPISRPNLTFSTLTVSNMSPEDSSIYLCSVEDLGVVSNTEAFFGQGTRLTVV.

This clone appeared a few times. The genes are TRBV4-1 and TRBJ2-5, with D uncertain. The CDR3 is 16 amino acids. V was shortened by 0 bases and J by 0 bases, with 11 bases between the two germline ends. Looked up from germline, CDR1 is MGHRA and CDR2 is YSYEKL. The DNA of the CDR3 is TGCGCCAGCAGCCAAGAGTCTATGGTCTACCAAGAGACCCAGTACTTC. This sequence encodes CASSQESMVYQETQYF.

V is TRBV5-1 and J is TRBJ1-6; TRBD1 is a possible D gene (5 bases). The CDR3 has 14 amino acids. The V end lost 3 bases, the J end lost 9 bases, and 13 bases lay between the germline ends. Germline lookup yields CDR1 SGHRS and CDR2 YFSETQ. This chain's CDR3 is CASSWDQAGSPLHF. The CDR3 DNA follows: TGCGCCAGCAGCTGGGACCAGGCGGGTTCACCCCTCCACTTT.

V and J are TRBV2 and TRBJ2-7; 9 positions agree with TRBD1. The CDR3 is 13 residues long. Germline V gives CDR1 SNHLY, CDR2 FYNNEI. Trimming took 8 bases from V and 1 from J; bases not matched to a gene: 3. The CDR3: CASEGTGSYEQYF. The CDR3 region has the DNA TGTGCCAGCGAGGGGACAGGGTCCTACGAGCAGTACTTC.

The V call is TRBV2, the J call TRBJ2-3; no clear D gene. Trimming cost V 4 bases and J 6 bases, with 14 bases left between them. The CDR3 consists of 14 residues. Germline CDR1 reads SNHLY; CDR2 reads FYNNEI. The CDR3 coding sequence is TGTGCCAGCAGTGTGGCCCCGGACGCCGATACGCAGTATTTT. Protein sequence: CASSVAPDADTQYF.

The chain couples TRBV5-1 to TRBJ1-2; no definite D call. This CDR3 has 13 amino acids. V lost 2 bases and J 0 bases, leaving 5 bases between the germline ends. Germline V gene sequence: CDR1 SGHRS, CDR2 YFSETQ. The CDR3 region is CASSFGTNYGYTF. CDR3 nucleotide sequence: TGCGCCAGCAGCTTCGGGACTAACTATGGCTACACCTTC.